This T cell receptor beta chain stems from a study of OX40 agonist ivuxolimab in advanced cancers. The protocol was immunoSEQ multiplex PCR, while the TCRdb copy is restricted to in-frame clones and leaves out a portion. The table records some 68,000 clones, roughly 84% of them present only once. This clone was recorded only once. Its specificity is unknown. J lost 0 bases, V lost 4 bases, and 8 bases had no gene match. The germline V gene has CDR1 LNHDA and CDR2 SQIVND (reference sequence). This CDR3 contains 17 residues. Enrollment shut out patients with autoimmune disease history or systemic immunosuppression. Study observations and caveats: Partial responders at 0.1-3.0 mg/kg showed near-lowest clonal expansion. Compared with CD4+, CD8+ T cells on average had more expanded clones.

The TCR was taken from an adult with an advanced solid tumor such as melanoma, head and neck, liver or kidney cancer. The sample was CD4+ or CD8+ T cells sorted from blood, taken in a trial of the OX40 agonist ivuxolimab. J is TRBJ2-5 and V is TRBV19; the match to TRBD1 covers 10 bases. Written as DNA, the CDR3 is TGTGCCAGTAGTACGCCCGGACAGGGGGTAAACCAAGAGACCCAGTACTTC. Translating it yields CASSTPGQGVNQETQYF.